Given below is one TCR beta chain in context. The data were taken from a study of blood T cell repertoires in COVID-19. Overall study: Acute and convalescent COVID-19 specimens originated in the United States, Italy and Spain. The cDNA or gDNA used as material had been derived from T cells, B-cell-depleted T cells, or PBMCs.

TCRdb's table, derived via immunoSEQ multiplex PCR, lists solely in-frame clones and lacks some. Seen here are about 360,000 clones, approximately 86% observed once, and the top ten hold under 8.5%. Seattle patient enrollment occurred during active infection, with longitudinal follow-up thereafter. The length of the CDR3 is 12 residues. Trimming took off 5 bases at V and 7 bases at J, with 11 bases between the two ends. Looked up from germline, CDR1 is MNHEY and CDR2 is SMNVEV (reference sequence). This TCR derives from an older woman with COVID-19, enrolled during active disease. This rearrangement joins TRBV27 to TRBJ1-1; unclear D gene. Source material: peripheral blood. CDR3 region: CASSETRGEAFF. In nucleotides, the CDR3 is TGTGCCAGCAGTGAAACTCGTGGTGAAGCTTTCTTT.